This TCR beta chain was documented in a study of blood T cell repertoires in COVID-19. Study at large: Researchers got acute and convalescent COVID-19 samples from the United States, Italy and Spain. PBMCs, B-cell-depleted T cells, or T cells were the source of the cDNA or gDNA that made up the material.

CDR1 and CDR2 (germline): SEHNR, FQNEAQ (reference sequence). CDR3 length equals 15 residues. Trimming left V 3 bases short and J 0 bases short, with 9 bases between. In the original workflow: It was from reference gene primer amplification that nucleated cell counts were estimated. Clones were sequenced by immunoSEQ multiplex PCR, and TCRdb holds only the in-frame ones, with some missing. V, J and clone size are those of that table, while D and trimming were read from the DNA. The sample contains fewer than 80,000 clones, about 74% of which appear only once. The sequencing sample was made of peripheral blood. J is TRBJ2-1 and V is TRBV7-9; D perhaps matches TRBD2 (6 bases). This sequence originates from a woman aged 80 or over with acute or convalescent COVID-19. CDR3 DNA: TGTGCCAGCAGCTTCAGCGGGTACTCCTACAATGAGCAGTTCTTC. The encoded protein is CASSFSGYSYNEQFF.